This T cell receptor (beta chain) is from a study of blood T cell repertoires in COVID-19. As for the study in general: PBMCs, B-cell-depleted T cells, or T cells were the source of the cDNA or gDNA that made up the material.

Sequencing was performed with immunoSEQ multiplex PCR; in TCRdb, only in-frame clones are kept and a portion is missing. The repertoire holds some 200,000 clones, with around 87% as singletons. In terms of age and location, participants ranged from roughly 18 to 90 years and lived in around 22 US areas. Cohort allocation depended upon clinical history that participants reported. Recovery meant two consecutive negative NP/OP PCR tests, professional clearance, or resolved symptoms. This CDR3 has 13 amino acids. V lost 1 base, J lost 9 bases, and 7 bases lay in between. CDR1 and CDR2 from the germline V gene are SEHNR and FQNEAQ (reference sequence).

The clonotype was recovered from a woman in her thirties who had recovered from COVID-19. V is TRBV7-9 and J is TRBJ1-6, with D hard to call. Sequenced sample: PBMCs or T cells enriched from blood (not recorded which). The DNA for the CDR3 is TGTGCCAGCAGCTTAGAAGGGAGTTCACCCCTCCACTTT. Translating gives CASSLEGSSPLHF.